This TCR beta chain stems from a study of T cells in Graves' hyperthyroidism and ophthalmopathy. V dropped 7 bases and J dropped 8; count of bases not matched to a gene: 11. Looked up from germline, CDR1 is SNHLY and CDR2 is FYNNEI. The length of the CDR3 is 14 residues. The study left out patients who had uncontrolled infection, other autoimmune disease, pregnancy or lactation. Diagnosing involved the use of clinical symptoms, serum thyroxine and TRAb, thyroid ultrasound and orbital computed tomography. RNA transcripts were the template for amplifying TCR beta CDR3 regions. With the HTBI primer set, the TCR CDR3 went through a first round of RT-PCR. TCRdb re-called the multiplex PCR reads with MiXCR, one entry per CDR3 protein. The sample holds 400,000 to 550,000 distinct CDR3 sequences, around 22% seen once.

The chain couples TRBV2 to TRBJ1-2, with TRBD1 matching over 9 bases. The sample taken for sequencing was blood. The TCR was taken from a woman in her thirties with Graves' ophthalmopathy. The DNA of the CDR3 is TGTGCCAGCAATCCGGGACAGGGAGTGGGCGGCTACACCTTC. Translated: CASNPGQGVGGYTF.